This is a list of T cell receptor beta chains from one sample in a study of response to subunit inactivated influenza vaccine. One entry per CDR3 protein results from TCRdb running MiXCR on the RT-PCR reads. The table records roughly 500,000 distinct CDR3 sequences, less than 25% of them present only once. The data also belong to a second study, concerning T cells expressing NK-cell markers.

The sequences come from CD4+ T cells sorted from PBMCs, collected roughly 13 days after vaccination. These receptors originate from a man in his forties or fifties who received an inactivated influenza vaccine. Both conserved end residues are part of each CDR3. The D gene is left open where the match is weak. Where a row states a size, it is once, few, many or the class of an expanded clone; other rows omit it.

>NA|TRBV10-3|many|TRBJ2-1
TGTGCCATCAGTGGAACAGGTAGTTCCAACAATGAGCAGTTCTTC
CAISGTGSSNNEQFF
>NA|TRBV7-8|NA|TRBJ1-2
TGTGCCAGCAGCCCCGCGTTCGAGGGTAGTATCTATGGCTACACCTTC
CASSPAFEGSIYGYTF
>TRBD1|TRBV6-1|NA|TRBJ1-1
TGTGCCAGCAGGGACAGGGTAATCATGAACACTGAAGCTTTCTTT
CASRDRVIMNTEAFF
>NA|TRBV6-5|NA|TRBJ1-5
TGTGCCAGCAGTTACTCGAATCGGGGGGGCAATCAGCCCCAGCATTTT
CASSYSNRGGNQPQHF
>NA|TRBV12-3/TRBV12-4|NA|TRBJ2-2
TGTGCCAGCAGTTGGGACTCGAGCAGGGGGGAGCTGTTTTTT
CASSWDSSRGELFF
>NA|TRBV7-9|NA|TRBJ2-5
TGTGCCAGCAGCAAAACGACGGGGGGCTTATCGGTGGCCCAGTACTTC
CASSKTTGGLSVAQYF
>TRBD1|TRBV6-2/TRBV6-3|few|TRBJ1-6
TGTGCCAGCAGTCGGACAGGGAGCCGTTCACCCCTCCACTTT
CASSRTGSRSPLHF
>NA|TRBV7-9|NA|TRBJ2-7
TGTGCCAGCAGCGCCGGCGAGCAGAACGGGGAGCAGTACTTC
CASSAGEQNGEQYF
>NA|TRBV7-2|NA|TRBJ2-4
TGTGCCAGCAGCGATGTAAACATTCAGTACTTC
CASSDVNIQYF
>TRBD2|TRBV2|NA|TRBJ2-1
TGTGCCAGCAGCCCCCTAAGGAGCGGGGGGGCCAATGAGCAGTTCTTC
CASSPLRSGGANEQFF
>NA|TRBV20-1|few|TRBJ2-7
TGCAGTGCTAGAGATCGAGGCGGGGCCAGGAGCTCCTACGAGCAGTACTTC
CSARDRGGARSSYEQYF